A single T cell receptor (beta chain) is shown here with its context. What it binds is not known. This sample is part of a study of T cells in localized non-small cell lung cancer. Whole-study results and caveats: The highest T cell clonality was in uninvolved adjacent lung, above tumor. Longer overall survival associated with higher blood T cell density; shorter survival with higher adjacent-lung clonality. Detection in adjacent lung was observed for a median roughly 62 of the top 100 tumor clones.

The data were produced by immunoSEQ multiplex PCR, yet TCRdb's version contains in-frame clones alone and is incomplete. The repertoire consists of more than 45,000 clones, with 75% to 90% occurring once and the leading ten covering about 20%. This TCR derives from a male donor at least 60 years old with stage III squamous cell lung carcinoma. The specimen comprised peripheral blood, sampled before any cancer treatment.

The CDR3 DNA reads as TGTGCCAGCAGCCCGATTTCGAACACTGAAGCTTTCTTT. This codes for CASSPISNTEAFF. The chain is built from TRBV9 and TRBJ1-1, with unresolved D. This CDR3 has 13 residues. Germline V lookup: CDR1 SGDLS, CDR2 YYNGEE. The V gene lost 4 bases and the J gene lost 1 base, with 8 bases spanning the gap.